The sequence of this T cell receptor (beta chain) was determined in a study of CD8 T cells in ankylosing spondylitis (TCRdb year 2017). A note on the overall study: The study set out to find disease-linked TCR variants by profiling T cell receptor beta repertoires in ankylosing spondylitis patients and healthy donors. The full study cohort was made up of roughly 25 ankylosing spondylitis patients and roughly 100 healthy donors. Samples of peripheral blood were taken, and for ankylosing spondylitis patients, synovial fluid was collected as well.

On this clonotype itself: Its antigen has not been determined. Base qualities are not provided; no much larger clone lies one nucleotide away.

The paper's findings and limits, for the study overall: Blood from ankylosing spondylitis patients appeared to be characterized by a TCR beta motif made up of under ten highly homologous amino acid variants. In peripheral blood, the disease-linked clones were found at relatively low frequencies and had a CD8+ phenotype. Some TCR beta motif variants had previously been reported in synovial fluid and blood of reactive arthritis patients, which suggested common disease-initiation mechanisms. According to the report, matched synovial fluid samples from ankylosing spondylitis patients were significantly enriched for the disease-linked clones.

From cysteine to phenylalanine, the CDR3 is 16 amino acids long. CDR3 DNA only is kept here, 48 bases in frame from base 1. CDR1 and CDR2, looked up from the germline V gene (reference sequence), are SEHNR and FQNEAQ. V loses 4 bases at its end and J loses 7 bases; junction bases beyond the gene matches: 11. This sample was sequenced with an Illumina HiSeq 2500. TCR beta libraries were prepared by quantitative 5'-RACE with molecular barcodes. Processing in the source paper ran as follows. Disease-linked TCR variants were identified with a new computational method built on a probabilistic model of VDJ rearrangement. Clones were called with MiXCR by TCRdb after fastp trimmed the public reads at Q25, and only in-frame beta chains were retained. CDR3 protein duplicates are merged, each entry listing the most common genes and DNA. The V and J calls reflect TCRdb's pipeline rather than the authors' work. Here the sample has about 240,000 distinct CDR3 sequences; approximately 12% occur a single time. In total, the top ten clones hold less than 7.5% of the sample.

Sequenced: blood, either unsorted or a sorted T cell fraction (not recorded which). This sequence originates from a male donor with ankylosing spondylitis or in good health (not recorded which). The chain joins TRBV7-9 to TRBJ2-1; 9 nucleotides in the junction match TRBD2. The DNA reads as follows: TGTGCCAGCAGCTCGTACCCTAGCGGGGAGAGGAATGAGCAGTTCTTC. It is translated as CASSSYPSGERNEQFF.